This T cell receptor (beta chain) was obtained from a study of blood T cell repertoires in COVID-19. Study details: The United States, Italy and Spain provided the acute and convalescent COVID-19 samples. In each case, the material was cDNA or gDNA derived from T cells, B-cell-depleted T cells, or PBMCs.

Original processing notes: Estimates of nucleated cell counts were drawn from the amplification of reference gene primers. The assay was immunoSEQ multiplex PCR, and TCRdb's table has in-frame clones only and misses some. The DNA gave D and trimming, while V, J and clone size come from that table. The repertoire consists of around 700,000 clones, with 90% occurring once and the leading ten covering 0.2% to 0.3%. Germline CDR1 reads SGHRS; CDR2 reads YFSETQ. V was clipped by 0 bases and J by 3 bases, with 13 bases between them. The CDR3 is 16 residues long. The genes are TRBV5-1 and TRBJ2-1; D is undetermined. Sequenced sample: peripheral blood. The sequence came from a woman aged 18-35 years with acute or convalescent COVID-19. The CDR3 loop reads CASSLVHGEYYNEQFF. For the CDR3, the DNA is TGCGCCAGCAGCTTGGTTCACGGAGAATACTACAATGAGCAGTTCTTC.